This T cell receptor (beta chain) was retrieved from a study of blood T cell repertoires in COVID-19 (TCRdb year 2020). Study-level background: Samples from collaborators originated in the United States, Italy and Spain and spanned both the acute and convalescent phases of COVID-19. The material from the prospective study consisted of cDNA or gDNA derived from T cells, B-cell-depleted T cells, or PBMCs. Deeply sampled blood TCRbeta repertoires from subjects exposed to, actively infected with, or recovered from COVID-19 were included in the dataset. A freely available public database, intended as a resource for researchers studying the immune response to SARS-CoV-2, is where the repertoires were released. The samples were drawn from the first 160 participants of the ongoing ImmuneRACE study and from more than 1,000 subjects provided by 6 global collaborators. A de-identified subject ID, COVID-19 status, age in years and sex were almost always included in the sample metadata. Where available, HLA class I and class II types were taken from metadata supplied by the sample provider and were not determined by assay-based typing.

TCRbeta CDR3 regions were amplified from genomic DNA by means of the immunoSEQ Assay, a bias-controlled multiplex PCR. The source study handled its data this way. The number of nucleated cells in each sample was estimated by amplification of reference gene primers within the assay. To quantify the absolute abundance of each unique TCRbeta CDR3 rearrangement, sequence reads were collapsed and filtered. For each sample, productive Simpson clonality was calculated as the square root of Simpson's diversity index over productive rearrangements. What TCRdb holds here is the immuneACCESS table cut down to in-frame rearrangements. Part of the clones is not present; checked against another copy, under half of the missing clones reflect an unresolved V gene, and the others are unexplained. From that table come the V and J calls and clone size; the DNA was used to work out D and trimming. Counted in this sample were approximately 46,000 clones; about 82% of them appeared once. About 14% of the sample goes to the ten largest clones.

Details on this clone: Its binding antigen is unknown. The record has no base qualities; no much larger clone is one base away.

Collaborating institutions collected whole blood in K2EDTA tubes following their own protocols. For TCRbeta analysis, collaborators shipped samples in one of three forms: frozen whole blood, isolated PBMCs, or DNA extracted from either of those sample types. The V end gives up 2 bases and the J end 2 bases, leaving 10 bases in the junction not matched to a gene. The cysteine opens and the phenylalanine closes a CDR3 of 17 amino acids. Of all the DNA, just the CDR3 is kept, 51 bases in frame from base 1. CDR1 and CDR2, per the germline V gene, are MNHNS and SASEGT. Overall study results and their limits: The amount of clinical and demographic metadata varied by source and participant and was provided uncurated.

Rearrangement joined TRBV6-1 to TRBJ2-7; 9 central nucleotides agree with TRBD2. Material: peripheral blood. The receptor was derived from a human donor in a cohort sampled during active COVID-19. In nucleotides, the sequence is TGTGCCAGCAGTGAAACGGGAGTGGTAGCGGGGGCCTACGAGCAGTACTTC. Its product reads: CASSETGVVAGAYEQYF.